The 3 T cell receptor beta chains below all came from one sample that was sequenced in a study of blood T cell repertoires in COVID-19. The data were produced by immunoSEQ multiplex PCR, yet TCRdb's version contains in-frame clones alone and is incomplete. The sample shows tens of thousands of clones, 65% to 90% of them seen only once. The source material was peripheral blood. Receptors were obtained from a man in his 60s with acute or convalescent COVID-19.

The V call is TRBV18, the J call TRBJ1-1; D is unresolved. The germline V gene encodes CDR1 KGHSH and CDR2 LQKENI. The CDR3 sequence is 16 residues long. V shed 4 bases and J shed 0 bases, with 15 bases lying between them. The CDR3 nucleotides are TGTGCCAGCTCACAAGCCGTTATGAGGATGAACACTGAAGCTTTCTTT. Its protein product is CASSQAVMRMNTEAFF.

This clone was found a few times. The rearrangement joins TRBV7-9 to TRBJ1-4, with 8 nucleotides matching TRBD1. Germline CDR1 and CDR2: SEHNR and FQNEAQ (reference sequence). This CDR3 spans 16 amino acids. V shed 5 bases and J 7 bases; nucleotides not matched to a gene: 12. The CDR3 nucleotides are TGTGCCAGCAGCCCCCCCGGCACAGGGGGAGGTGAAAAACTGTTTTTT. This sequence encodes CASSPPGTGGGEKLFF.

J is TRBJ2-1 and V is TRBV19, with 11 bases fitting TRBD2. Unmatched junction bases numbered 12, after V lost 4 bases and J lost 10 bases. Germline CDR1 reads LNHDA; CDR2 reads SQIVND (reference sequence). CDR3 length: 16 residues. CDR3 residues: CASSTQLAGASREQFF. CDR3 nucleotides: TGTGCCAGTAGTACCCAACTAGCGGGGGCGTCCCGGGAGCAGTTCTTC.